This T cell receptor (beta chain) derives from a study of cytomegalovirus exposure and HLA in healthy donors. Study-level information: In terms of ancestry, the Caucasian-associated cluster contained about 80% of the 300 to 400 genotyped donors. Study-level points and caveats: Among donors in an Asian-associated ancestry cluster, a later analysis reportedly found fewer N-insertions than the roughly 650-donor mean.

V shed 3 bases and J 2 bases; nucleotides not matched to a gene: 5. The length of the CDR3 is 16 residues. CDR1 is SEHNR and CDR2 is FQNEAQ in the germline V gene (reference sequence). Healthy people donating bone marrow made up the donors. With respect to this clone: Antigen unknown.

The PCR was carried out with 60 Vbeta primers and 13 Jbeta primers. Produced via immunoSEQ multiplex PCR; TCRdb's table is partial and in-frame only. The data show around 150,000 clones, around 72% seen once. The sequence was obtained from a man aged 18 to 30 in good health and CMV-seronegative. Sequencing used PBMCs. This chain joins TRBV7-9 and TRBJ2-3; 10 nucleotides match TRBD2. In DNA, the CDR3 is TGTGCCAGCAGCTTCTTAGCGGGAGGATTCACAGATACGCAGTATTTT. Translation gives CASSFLAGGFTDTQYF.